This is a list of T cell receptor beta chains from one sample in a study of blood T cell repertoires in COVID-19. The table came from immunoSEQ multiplex PCR; TCRdb's copy has only in-frame clones and leaves some out. The sample shows some 260,000 clones, 88% of them seen only once. Sequencing input: peripheral blood. The receptors originated from a middle-aged woman who had recovered from COVID-19. Both conserved end residues are part of each CDR3. Fields, in order: CDR3 DNA, CDR3 protein, J gene, V gene, clone size, CDR3 length, D gene. The D gene is left open where the match is weak. Clone size is not always given. Where it is, it says once, few, many or a class for expanded clones.

CDR3nt: TGTGCCAGCAGCCAAGATTTCACAGTTGGCTACACCTTC; CDR3aa: CASSQDFTVGYTF; j_gene: TRBJ1-2; v_gene: TRBV4-2; abundance: few; len: 13; d_gene: NA
CDR3nt: TGTGCCAGCAGCCAAGTAATGTGGGCAAGCACAGATACGCAGTATTTT; CDR3aa: CASSQVMWASTDTQYF; j_gene: TRBJ2-3; v_gene: TRBV3-1/TRBV3-2; abundance: NA; len: 16; d_gene: NA
CDR3nt: TGTGCTAGTGGTGCTGACCCGGGACTAGCTGCGCTAGAAGGGTACAATGAGCAGTTCTTC; CDR3aa: CASGADPGLAALEGYNEQFF; j_gene: TRBJ2-1; v_gene: TRBV12-5; abundance: many; len: 20; d_gene: TRBD2
CDR3nt: TGTGCCTGGAGGGACAGGGGACTCTCCTACGAGCAGTACTTC; CDR3aa: CAWRDRGLSYEQYF; j_gene: TRBJ2-7; v_gene: TRBV30; abundance: NA; len: 14; d_gene: TRBD1
CDR3nt: TGTGCCACCAGTGACTCGGACTTACAGTACCAAGAGACCCAGTACTTC; CDR3aa: CATSDSDLQYQETQYF; j_gene: TRBJ2-5; v_gene: TRBV24-1; abundance: NA; len: 16; d_gene: NA
CDR3nt: TGTGCCAGCAGCTTTGGGGCCCTAGCGGGAATTAGGGAGACCCAGTACTTC; CDR3aa: CASSFGALAGIRETQYF; j_gene: TRBJ2-5; v_gene: TRBV27; abundance: NA; len: 17; d_gene: TRBD2
CDR3nt: TGTGCCAGCAGCTCCCGGGACAGGCCCACAGATACGCAGTATTTT; CDR3aa: CASSSRDRPTDTQYF; j_gene: TRBJ2-3; v_gene: TRBV21-1; abundance: NA; len: 15; d_gene: NA
CDR3nt: TGCGCCAGCAGCCCAAGGACAGGTAGCTCCTACGAGCAGTACTTC; CDR3aa: CASSPRTGSSYEQYF; j_gene: TRBJ2-7; v_gene: TRBV4-1; abundance: NA; len: 15; d_gene: TRBD1
CDR3nt: TGTGCCACCCGATCCACAGACAATCAGCCCCAGCATTTT; CDR3aa: CATRSTDNQPQHF; j_gene: TRBJ1-5; v_gene: TRBV24-1; abundance: NA; len: 13; d_gene: NA
CDR3nt: TGTGCCATCAGTAGCGGACAGGGTCTATCCTATGGCTACACCTTC; CDR3aa: CAISSGQGLSYGYTF; j_gene: TRBJ1-2; v_gene: TRBV10-3; abundance: NA; len: 15; d_gene: TRBD1
CDR3nt: TGTGCCAGCTCTAATGCGGGGGATCAGCCCCAGCATTTT; CDR3aa: CASSNAGDQPQHF; j_gene: TRBJ1-5; v_gene: TRBV18; abundance: NA; len: 13; d_gene: NA
CDR3nt: TGTGCCACCGGACAGGGGCCAGGGAAAGGCACAGATACGCAGTATTTT; CDR3aa: CATGQGPGKGTDTQYF; j_gene: TRBJ2-3; v_gene: TRBV10-3; abundance: NA; len: 16; d_gene: TRBD1
CDR3nt: TGCAGCGTTGGACGGACAGGGGGAGCCTCCTACGAGCAGTACTTC; CDR3aa: CSVGRTGGASYEQYF; j_gene: TRBJ2-7; v_gene: TRBV29-1; abundance: NA; len: 15; d_gene: TRBD1
CDR3nt: TGTGCCAGTAGTATAGATAACAGAGCTAACTATGGCTACACCTTC; CDR3aa: CASSIDNRANYGYTF; j_gene: TRBJ1-2; v_gene: TRBV19; abundance: NA; len: 15; d_gene: NA
CDR3nt: TGTGCCAGCAGCTTAGAGGGCCCCCCCGGCCAAGAGACCCAGTACTTC; CDR3aa: CASSLEGPPGQETQYF; j_gene: TRBJ2-5; v_gene: TRBV11-3; abundance: NA; len: 16; d_gene: NA
CDR3nt: TGTGCCAGCAGCTTGAGCAGGGCTAACACTGAAGCTTTCTTT; CDR3aa: CASSLSRANTEAFF; j_gene: TRBJ1-1; v_gene: TRBV7-8; abundance: NA; len: 14; d_gene: NA
CDR3nt: TGTGCCAGTAGTACCTTTTCGGGGGGCTCCTACAATGAGCAGTTCTTC; CDR3aa: CASSTFSGGSYNEQFF; j_gene: TRBJ2-1; v_gene: TRBV19; abundance: once; len: 16; d_gene: TRBD2
CDR3nt: TGCGCCAGCAGCCAAGATACAGGGCCGAGCGAGCAGTACTTC; CDR3aa: CASSQDTGPSEQYF; j_gene: TRBJ2-7; v_gene: TRBV4-3; abundance: NA; len: 14; d_gene: NA
CDR3nt: TGTGCCACCCAGGAGGGATATGGCTACACCTTC; CDR3aa: CATQEGYGYTF; j_gene: TRBJ1-2; v_gene: TRBV24-1; abundance: NA; len: 11; d_gene: NA
CDR3nt: TGTGCCACTGAGGCAGGAACTAGCGGGAGGAAGTCGGAGACCCAGTACTTC; CDR3aa: CATEAGTSGRKSETQYF; j_gene: TRBJ2-5; v_gene: TRBV15; abundance: NA; len: 17; d_gene: TRBD2
CDR3nt: TGTGCCAGCAGTTATGGTCAGGGGGGGCAGTTCTTC; CDR3aa: CASSYGQGGQFF; j_gene: TRBJ2-1; v_gene: TRBV12-3/TRBV12-4; abundance: NA; len: 12; d_gene: NA
CDR3nt: TGCGCCAGCAGCCAAGGCCCCACGGGGGGCGCCTATGGCTACACCTTC; CDR3aa: CASSQGPTGGAYGYTF; j_gene: TRBJ1-2; v_gene: TRBV4-3; abundance: NA; len: 16; d_gene: NA
CDR3nt: TGCGCCAGCAGTGAGTATAACAGGAACACTGAAGCTTTCTTT; CDR3aa: CASSEYNRNTEAFF; j_gene: TRBJ1-1; v_gene: TRBV10-2; abundance: few; len: 14; d_gene: NA
CDR3nt: TGTGCCACCAGTGATTTTCGACAGGGCACAGATACGCAGTATTTT; CDR3aa: CATSDFRQGTDTQYF; j_gene: TRBJ2-3; v_gene: TRBV24-1; abundance: NA; len: 15; d_gene: NA
CDR3nt: TGTGCCAGCTCACCATCAACAGTCCGTACCAATGAGCAGTTCTTC; CDR3aa: CASSPSTVRTNEQFF; j_gene: TRBJ2-1; v_gene: TRBV18; abundance: NA; len: 15; d_gene: NA
CDR3nt: TGTGCCAGCAGCTTAGATGGGGGGGAGCAGTTCTTC; CDR3aa: CASSLDGGEQFF; j_gene: TRBJ2-1; v_gene: TRBV7-6; abundance: NA; len: 12; d_gene: NA
CDR3nt: TGTGCCAGCAGCGTAGACGGGACTAGCTTAGATACGCAGTATTTT; CDR3aa: CASSVDGTSLDTQYF; j_gene: TRBJ2-3; v_gene: TRBV9; abundance: NA; len: 15; d_gene: TRBD2
CDR3nt: TGTGCCACCAGCAGAGTGGGACAGGGCTACGAGCAGTACTTC; CDR3aa: CATSRVGQGYEQYF; j_gene: TRBJ2-7; v_gene: TRBV15; abundance: NA; len: 14; d_gene: TRBD1
CDR3nt: TGTGCCAGCAGCTTCCAGGCGGGTCCCTACTACGAGCAGTACTTC; CDR3aa: CASSFQAGPYYEQYF; j_gene: TRBJ2-7; v_gene: TRBV11-2; abundance: NA; len: 15; d_gene: NA
CDR3nt: TGTGCCAGCAGCCGGACAGGGAAGAACGAGCAGTACTTC; CDR3aa: CASSRTGKNEQYF; j_gene: TRBJ2-7; v_gene: TRBV9; abundance: NA; len: 13; d_gene: TRBD1
CDR3nt: TGTGCCAGCAGTTTTATACAGGGTTGGGGCAATGAGCAGTTCTTC; CDR3aa: CASSFIQGWGNEQFF; j_gene: TRBJ2-1; v_gene: TRBV6-1; abundance: once; len: 15; d_gene: NA
CDR3nt: TGTGCCAGCAGCTTAGTCCCTAGTTACAATGAGCAGTTCTTC; CDR3aa: CASSLVPSYNEQFF; j_gene: TRBJ2-1; v_gene: TRBV7-2; abundance: NA; len: 14; d_gene: NA
CDR3nt: TGTGCCAGTAGTTGGAGACAGGGGGCCGCTGGCTACACCTTC; CDR3aa: CASSWRQGAAGYTF; j_gene: TRBJ1-2; v_gene: TRBV19; abundance: NA; len: 14; d_gene: TRBD1
CDR3nt: TGTGCCAGCAGCCCCCCCACCGGGACTAAAAATGAGCAGTTCTTC; CDR3aa: CASSPPTGTKNEQFF; j_gene: TRBJ2-1; v_gene: TRBV28; abundance: NA; len: 15; d_gene: TRBD2
CDR3nt: TGTGCCAGCAGCGCCGACTGGCTAGCGGGGGCCCACCAAGAGACCCAGTACTTC; CDR3aa: CASSADWLAGAHQETQYF; j_gene: TRBJ2-5; v_gene: TRBV11-2; abundance: NA; len: 18; d_gene: TRBD2
CDR3nt: TGTGCCAGCTCACCGGGGGGACAGAGCTTCTATGGCTACACCTTC; CDR3aa: CASSPGGQSFYGYTF; j_gene: TRBJ1-2; v_gene: TRBV18; abundance: NA; len: 15; d_gene: TRBD1
CDR3nt: TGTGCCAGTAACGAGGGCTCGGGAGGCAAAAACATTCAGTACTTC; CDR3aa: CASNEGSGGKNIQYF; j_gene: TRBJ2-4; v_gene: TRBV28; abundance: NA; len: 15; d_gene: TRBD2
CDR3nt: TGTGCCAGCAGCGCCCAAGGAGTCCCGATCTCTGGGGCCAACGTCCTGACTTTC; CDR3aa: CASSAQGVPISGANVLTF; j_gene: TRBJ2-6; v_gene: TRBV9; abundance: NA; len: 18; d_gene: NA
CDR3nt: TGTGCCAGTAGTATAAATTCCCCCCGGACAAGCCCAAGGGAAAAACTGTTTTTT; CDR3aa: CASSINSPRTSPREKLFF; j_gene: TRBJ1-4; v_gene: TRBV19; abundance: NA; len: 18; d_gene: NA
CDR3nt: TGTGCCAGCAGCTTAAACCCGTCTCTGAAAGGGGCGCGGGCCAAAAACATTCAGTACTTC; CDR3aa: CASSLNPSLKGARAKNIQYF; j_gene: TRBJ2-4; v_gene: TRBV7-3; abundance: NA; len: 20; d_gene: NA
CDR3nt: TGTGCCAGCAGCTTACGTAGCGTTATGATTGGACCCAATGAAAAACTGTTTTTT; CDR3aa: CASSLRSVMIGPNEKLFF; j_gene: TRBJ1-4; v_gene: TRBV11-2; abundance: NA; len: 18; d_gene: NA
CDR3nt: TGCGCCAGCAGCTTGGGCCCCCCCACCGCACGACAGGGGGCTTCGCAGTACTTC; CDR3aa: CASSLGPPTARQGASQYF; j_gene: TRBJ2-7; v_gene: TRBV5-1; abundance: once; len: 18; d_gene: TRBD1
CDR3nt: TGTGCCAGCAGCTTGAAATCGGTACAGTATTTT; CDR3aa: CASSLKSVQYF; j_gene: TRBJ2-3; v_gene: TRBV5-6; abundance: NA; len: 11; d_gene: NA
CDR3nt: TGTGCCAGCAGCCCCGACAGGGAAACCTACAATGAGCAGTTCTTC; CDR3aa: CASSPDRETYNEQFF; j_gene: TRBJ2-1; v_gene: TRBV7-9; abundance: NA; len: 15; d_gene: TRBD1
CDR3nt: TGCAGCGTCCCGACAGGGGGCGACTATGGCTACACCTTC; CDR3aa: CSVPTGGDYGYTF; j_gene: TRBJ1-2; v_gene: TRBV29-1; abundance: NA; len: 13; d_gene: TRBD1
CDR3nt: TGTGCCAGCAGTTTATTCGGCCAGGGGCCAGATACGCAGTATTTT; CDR3aa: CASSLFGQGPDTQYF; j_gene: TRBJ2-3; v_gene: TRBV27; abundance: NA; len: 15; d_gene: NA
CDR3nt: TGTGCCAGCAGCGTAGTAGCGGGAGACAGTACGCAGTATTTT; CDR3aa: CASSVVAGDSTQYF; j_gene: TRBJ2-3; v_gene: TRBV7-9; abundance: NA; len: 14; d_gene: TRBD2
CDR3nt: TGTGCCAGTAGTATCGGCAGAGGGCAGGTGGGGACCCAGTACTTC; CDR3aa: CASSIGRGQVGTQYF; j_gene: TRBJ2-5; v_gene: TRBV19; abundance: NA; len: 15; d_gene: NA
CDR3nt: TGTGCCAGCTCACTGGACAGGACATCCTACGAGCAGTACTTC; CDR3aa: CASSLDRTSYEQYF; j_gene: TRBJ2-7; v_gene: TRBV18; abundance: NA; len: 14; d_gene: TRBD1
CDR3nt: TGTGCCAGCAGTCCTACAGGGGGCGCCTATGGCTACACCTTC; CDR3aa: CASSPTGGAYGYTF; j_gene: TRBJ1-2; v_gene: TRBV27; abundance: NA; len: 14; d_gene: TRBD1